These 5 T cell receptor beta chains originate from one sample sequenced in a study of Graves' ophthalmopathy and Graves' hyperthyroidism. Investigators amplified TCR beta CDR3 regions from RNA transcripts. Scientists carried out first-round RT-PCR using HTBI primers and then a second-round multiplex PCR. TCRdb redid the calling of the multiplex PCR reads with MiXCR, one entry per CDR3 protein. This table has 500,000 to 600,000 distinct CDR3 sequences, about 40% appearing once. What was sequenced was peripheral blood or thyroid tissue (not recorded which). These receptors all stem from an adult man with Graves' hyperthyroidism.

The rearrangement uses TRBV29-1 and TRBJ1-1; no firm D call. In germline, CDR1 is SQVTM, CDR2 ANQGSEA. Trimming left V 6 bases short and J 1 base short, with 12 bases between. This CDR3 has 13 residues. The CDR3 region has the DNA TGCAGCGTCGCCGGAGATCGGAACACTGAAGCTTTCTTT. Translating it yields CSVAGDRNTEAFF. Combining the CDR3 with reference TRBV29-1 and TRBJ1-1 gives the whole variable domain SAVISQKPSRDICQRGTSLTIQCQVDSQVTMMFWYRQQPGQSLTLIATANQGSEATYESGFVIDKFPISRPNLTFSTLTVSNMSPEDSSIYLCSVAGDRNTEAFFGQGTRLTVV.

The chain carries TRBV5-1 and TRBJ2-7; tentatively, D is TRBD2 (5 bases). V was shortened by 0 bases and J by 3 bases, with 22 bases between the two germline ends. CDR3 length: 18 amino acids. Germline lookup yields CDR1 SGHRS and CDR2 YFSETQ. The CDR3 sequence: CASSLGPPRVGARYEQYF. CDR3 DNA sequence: TGCGCCAGCAGCTTGGGCCCCCCTAGGGTGGGAGCCCGCTACGAGCAGTACTTC. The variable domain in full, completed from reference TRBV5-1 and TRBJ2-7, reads KAGVTQTPRYLIKTRGQQVTLSCSPISGHRSVSWYQQTPGQGLQFLFEYFSETQRNKGNFPGRFSGRQFSNSRSEMNVSTLELGDSALYLCASSLGPPRVGARYEQYFGPGTRLTVT.

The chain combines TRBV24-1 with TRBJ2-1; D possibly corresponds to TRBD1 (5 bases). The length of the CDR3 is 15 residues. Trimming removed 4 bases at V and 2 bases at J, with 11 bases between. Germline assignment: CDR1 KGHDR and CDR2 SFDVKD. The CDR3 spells CATSESGLAYNEQFF. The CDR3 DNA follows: TGTGCCACCAGTGAATCAGGGCTAGCCTACAATGAGCAGTTCTTC.

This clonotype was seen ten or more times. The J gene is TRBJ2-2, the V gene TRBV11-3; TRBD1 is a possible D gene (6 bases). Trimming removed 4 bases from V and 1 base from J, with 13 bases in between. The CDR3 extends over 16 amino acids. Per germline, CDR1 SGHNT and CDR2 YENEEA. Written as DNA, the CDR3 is TGTGCCAGCAGCTCCACGGGACATAGGAACACCGGGGAGCTGTTTTTT. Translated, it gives CASSSTGHRNTGELFF. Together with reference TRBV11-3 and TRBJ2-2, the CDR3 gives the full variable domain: EAGVVQSPRYKIIEKKQPVAFWCNPISGHNTLYWYLQNLGQGPELLIRYENEEAVDDSQLPKDRFSAERLKGVDSTLKIQPAELGDSAVYLCASSSTGHRNTGELFFGEGSRLTVL.

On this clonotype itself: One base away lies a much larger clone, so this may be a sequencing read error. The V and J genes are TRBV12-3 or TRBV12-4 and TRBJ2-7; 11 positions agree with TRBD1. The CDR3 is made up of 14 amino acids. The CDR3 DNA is TGTGCCAGCAGTCTACGGACAGGGGGCTCCGAGCGGTACTTC. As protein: CASSLRTGGSERYF.